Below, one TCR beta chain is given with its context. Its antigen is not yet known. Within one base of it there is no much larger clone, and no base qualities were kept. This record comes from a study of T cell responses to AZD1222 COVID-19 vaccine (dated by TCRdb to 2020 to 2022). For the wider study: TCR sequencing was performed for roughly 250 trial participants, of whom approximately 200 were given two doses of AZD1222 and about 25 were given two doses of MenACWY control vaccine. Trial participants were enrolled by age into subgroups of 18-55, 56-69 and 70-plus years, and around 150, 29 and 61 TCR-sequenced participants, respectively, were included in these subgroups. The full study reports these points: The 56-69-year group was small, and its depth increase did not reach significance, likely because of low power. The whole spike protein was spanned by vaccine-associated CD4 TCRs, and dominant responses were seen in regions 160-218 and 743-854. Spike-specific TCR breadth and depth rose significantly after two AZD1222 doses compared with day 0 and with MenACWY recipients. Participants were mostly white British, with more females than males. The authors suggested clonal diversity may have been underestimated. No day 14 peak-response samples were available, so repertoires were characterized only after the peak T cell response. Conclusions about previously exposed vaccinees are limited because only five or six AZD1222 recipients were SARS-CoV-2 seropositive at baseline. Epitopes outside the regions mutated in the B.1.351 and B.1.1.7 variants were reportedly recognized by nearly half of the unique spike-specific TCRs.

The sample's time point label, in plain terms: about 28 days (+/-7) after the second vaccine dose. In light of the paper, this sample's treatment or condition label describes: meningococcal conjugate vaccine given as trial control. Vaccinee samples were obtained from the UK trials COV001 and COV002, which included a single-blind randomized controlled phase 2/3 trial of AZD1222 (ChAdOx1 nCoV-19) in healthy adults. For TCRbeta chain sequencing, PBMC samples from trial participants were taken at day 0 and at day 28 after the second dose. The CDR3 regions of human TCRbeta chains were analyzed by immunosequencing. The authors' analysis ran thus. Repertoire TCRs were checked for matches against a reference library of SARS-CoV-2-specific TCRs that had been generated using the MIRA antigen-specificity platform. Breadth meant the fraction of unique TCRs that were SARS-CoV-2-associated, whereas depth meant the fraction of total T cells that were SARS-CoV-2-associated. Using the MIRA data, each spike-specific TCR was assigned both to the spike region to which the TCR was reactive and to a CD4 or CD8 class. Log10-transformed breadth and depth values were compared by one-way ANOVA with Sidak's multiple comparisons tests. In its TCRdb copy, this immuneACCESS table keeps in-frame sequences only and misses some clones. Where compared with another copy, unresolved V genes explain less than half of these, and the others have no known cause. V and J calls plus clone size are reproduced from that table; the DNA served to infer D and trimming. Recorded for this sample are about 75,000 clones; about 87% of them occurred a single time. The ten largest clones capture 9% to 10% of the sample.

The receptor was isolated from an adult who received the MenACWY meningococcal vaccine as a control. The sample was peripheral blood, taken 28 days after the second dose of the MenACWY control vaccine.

The sequence in DNA is TGTGCCTGGAGCGCCCGTGGGACCCAGTACTTC. Translation gives CAWSARGTQYF. Recombination joined TRBV30 with TRBJ2-5, with the D gene not confidently named. CDR1 and CDR2 are read off the germline V gene (reference sequence) as GTSNPN and SVGIG. The CDR3, cysteine through phenylalanine, is 11 amino acids long. Solely the CDR3 DNA is kept, with 33 bases framed from the first base. V is reduced by 3 bases and J by 7 bases, leaving a spacing of 9 bases between them. Beyond the CDR3, the reference TRBV30 and TRBJ2-5 genes provide the residues; the full variable domain reads: SQTIHQWPATLVQPVGSPLSLECTVEGTSNPNLYWYRQAAGRGLQLLFYSVGIGQISSEVPQNLSASRPQDRQFILSSKKLLLSDSGFYLCAWSARGTQYFGPGTRLLVL.